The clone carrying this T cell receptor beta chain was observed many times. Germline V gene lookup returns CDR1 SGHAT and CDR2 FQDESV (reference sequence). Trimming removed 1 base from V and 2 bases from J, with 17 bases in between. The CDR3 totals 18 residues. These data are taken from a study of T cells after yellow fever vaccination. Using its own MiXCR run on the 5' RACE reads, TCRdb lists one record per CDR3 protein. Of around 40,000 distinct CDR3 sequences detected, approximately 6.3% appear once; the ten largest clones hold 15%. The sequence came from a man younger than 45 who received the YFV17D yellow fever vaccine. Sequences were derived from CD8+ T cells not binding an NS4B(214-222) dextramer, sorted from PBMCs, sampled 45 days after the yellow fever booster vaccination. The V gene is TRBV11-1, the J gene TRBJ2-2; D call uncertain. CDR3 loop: CASSLVALVAVNTGELFF. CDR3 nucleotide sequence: TGTGCCAGCAGCTTAGTGGCCTTGGTCGCTGTAAACACCGGGGAGCTGTTTTTT.